Included here is one T cell receptor (beta chain) sequence, with context. This entry belongs to a study of shared clonotypes between healthy human individuals. Generated by immunoSEQ multiplex PCR, the TCRdb table keeps only in-frame clones and is missing some. The data show approximately 400,000 clones, 96% seen once. Germline lookup yields CDR1 MNHEY and CDR2 SMNVEV (reference sequence). The ends were cut back, 2 bases at V and 3 bases at J, with 11 bases in the middle. This CDR3 comprises 14 residues. The chain joins TRBV27 to TRBJ2-7; D may be TRBD1 (5 bases). This clonotype was sampled from a man aged 25-40 years in good health. Sequenced material: memory CD8+ T cells sorted from blood. Subset defined: CD45RO+ cells pooled with CCR7-negative TemRA cells. The CDR3: CASSLRQKFYEQYF. In nucleotides, the CDR3 is TGTGCCAGCAGTTTACGACAGAAGTTCTACGAGCAGTACTTC.